This T cell receptor beta chain stems from a study of blood T cell repertoires in COVID-19. Study overall: Some COVID-19 samples were acute and others convalescent; all came from the United States, Italy and Spain.

Here immunoSEQ multiplex PCR was the method, and the copy in TCRdb shows in-frame clones only, minus some. Among 95,000 to 100,000 clones, roughly nine tenths were seen once, and the ten largest hold around a sixth. The CDR3 totals 15 residues. Trimming at V came to 4 bases and at J to 7 bases, leaving 6 bases not matched to a gene. Germline CDR1 MGHRA, CDR2 YSYEKL. The TCR comes from a man aged 45-60 years with acute or convalescent COVID-19. The material sequenced was peripheral blood. The chain is built from TRBV4-1 and TRBJ1-6, with 8 bases lining up with TRBD1. CDR3 loop: CASSRPGQENSPLHF. The CDR3 coding sequence is TGCGCCAGCAGCCGGCCGGGACAGGAAAATTCACCCCTCCACTTT.